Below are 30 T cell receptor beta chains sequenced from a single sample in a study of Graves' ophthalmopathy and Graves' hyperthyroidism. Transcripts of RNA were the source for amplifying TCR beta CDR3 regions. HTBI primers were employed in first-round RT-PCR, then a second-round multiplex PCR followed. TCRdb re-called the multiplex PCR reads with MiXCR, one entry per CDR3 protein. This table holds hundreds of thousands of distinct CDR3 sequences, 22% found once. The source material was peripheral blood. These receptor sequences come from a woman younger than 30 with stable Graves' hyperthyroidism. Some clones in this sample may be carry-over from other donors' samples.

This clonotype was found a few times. CDR3 sequence reads: CASSERRVIETQYF. The CDR3 DNA is TGTGCCAGCAGTGAAAGAAGGGTAATAGAGACCCAGTACTTC. The V and J genes are TRBV11-2 and TRBJ2-5, with D unresolved. The CDR3 spans 14 residues. V lost 6 bases and J lost 4, with 15 bases in between. Germline V gene data show CDR1 as SGHAT and CDR2 as FQNNGV.

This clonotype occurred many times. The CDR3 loop is CASSIGTDFYGYTF. In DNA, the CDR3 is TGTGCCAGTAGTATTGGGACGGATTTCTATGGCTACACCTTC. The V gene is TRBV19, the J gene TRBJ1-2; D is perhaps TRBD1 (5 bases). Germline loops: CDR1 LNHDA, CDR2 SQIVND (reference sequence). Deletions cut 3 bases from V and 4 bases from J, with 12 bases between. The length of the CDR3 is 14 residues.

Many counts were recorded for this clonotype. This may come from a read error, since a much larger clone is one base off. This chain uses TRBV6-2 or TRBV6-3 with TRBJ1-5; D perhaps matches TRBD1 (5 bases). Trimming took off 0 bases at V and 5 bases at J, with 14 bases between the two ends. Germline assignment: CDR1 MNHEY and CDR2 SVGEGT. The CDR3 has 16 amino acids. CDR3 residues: CASSYSRGGRDQPQHF. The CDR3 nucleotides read TGTGCCAGCAGTTACTCGCGGGGGGGACGCGATCAGCCCCAGCATTTT.

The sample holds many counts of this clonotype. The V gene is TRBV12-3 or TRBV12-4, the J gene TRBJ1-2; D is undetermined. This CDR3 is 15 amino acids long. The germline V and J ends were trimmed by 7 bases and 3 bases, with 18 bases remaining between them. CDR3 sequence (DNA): TGTGCCAGCATTAATAACGGGGTCCCAGACTATGGCTACACCTTC. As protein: CASINNGVPDYGYTF.

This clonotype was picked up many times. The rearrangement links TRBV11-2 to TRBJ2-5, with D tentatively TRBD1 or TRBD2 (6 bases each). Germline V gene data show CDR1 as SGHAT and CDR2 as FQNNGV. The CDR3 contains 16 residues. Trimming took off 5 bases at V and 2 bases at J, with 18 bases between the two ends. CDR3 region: CASSPGGGLNQETQYF. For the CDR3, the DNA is TGTGCCAGCAGCCCCGGGGGCGGACTGAATCAAGAGACCCAGTACTTC. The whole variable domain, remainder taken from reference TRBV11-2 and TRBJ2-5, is EAGVAQSPRYKIIEKRQSVAFWCNPISGHATLYWYQQILGQGPKLLIQFQNNGVVDDSQLPKDRFSAERLKGVDSTLKIQPAKLEDSAVYLCASSPGGGLNQETQYFGPGTRLLVL.

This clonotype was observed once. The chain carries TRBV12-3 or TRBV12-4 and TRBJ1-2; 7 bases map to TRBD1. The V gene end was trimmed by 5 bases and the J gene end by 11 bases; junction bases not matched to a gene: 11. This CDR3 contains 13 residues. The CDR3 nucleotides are TGTGCCAGCAGTGCCGATGGACAGGCAAATTACACCTTC. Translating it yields CASSADGQANYTF.

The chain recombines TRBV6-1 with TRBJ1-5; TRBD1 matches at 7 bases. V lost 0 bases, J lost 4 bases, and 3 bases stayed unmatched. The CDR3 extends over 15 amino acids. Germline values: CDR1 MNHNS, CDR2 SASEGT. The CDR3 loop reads CASSEAPGGNQPQHF. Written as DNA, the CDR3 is TGTGCCAGCAGTGAAGCGCCAGGGGGGAATCAGCCCCAGCATTTT.

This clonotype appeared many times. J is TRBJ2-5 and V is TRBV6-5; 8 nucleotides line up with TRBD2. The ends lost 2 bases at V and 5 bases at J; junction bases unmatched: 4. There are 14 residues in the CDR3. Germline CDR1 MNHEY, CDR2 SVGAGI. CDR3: CASSYLTSVETQYF. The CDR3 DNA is TGTGCCAGCAGTTACCTGACTAGCGTTGAGACCCAGTACTTC.

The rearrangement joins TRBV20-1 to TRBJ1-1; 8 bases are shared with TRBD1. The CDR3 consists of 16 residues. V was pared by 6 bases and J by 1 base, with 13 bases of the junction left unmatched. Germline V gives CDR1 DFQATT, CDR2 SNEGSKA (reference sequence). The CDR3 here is CSASGPIRGQNTEAFF. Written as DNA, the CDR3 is TGCAGTGCCTCAGGCCCAATCAGGGGGCAGAACACTGAAGCTTTCTTT.

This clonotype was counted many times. The CDR3 loop is CASIGVGPEAFF. Here the CDR3 DNA reads TGTGCCAGCATTGGGGTTGGGCCTGAAGCTTTCTTT. J is TRBJ1-1 and V is TRBV6-1; D unclear. This CDR3 is 12 amino acids long. Trimming shortened V by 7 bases and J by 6 bases, and 12 bases separated the two germline ends. The germline gives CDR1 MNHNS, CDR2 SASEGT.

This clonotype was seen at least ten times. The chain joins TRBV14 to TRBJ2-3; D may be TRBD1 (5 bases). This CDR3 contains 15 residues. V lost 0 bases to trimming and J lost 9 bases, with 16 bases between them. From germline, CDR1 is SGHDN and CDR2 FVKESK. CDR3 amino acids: CASSQDRSRVSTQYF. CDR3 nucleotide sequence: TGTGCCAGCAGCCAAGATAGGAGCAGGGTTAGCACGCAGTATTTT. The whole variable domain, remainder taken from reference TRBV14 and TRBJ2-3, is EAGVTQFPSHSVIEKGQTVTLRCDPISGHDNLYWYRRVMGKEIKFLLHFVKESKQDESGMPNNRFLAERTGGTYSTLKVQPAELEDSGVYFCASSQDRSRVSTQYFGPGTRLTVL.

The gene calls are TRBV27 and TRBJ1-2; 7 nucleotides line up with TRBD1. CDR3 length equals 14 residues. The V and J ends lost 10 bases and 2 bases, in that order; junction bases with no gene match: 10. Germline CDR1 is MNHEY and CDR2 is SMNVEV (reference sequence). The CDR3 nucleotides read TGTGCCACCAGGGGGGAACGGACGAACTATGGCTACACCTTC. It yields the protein CATRGERTNYGYTF.

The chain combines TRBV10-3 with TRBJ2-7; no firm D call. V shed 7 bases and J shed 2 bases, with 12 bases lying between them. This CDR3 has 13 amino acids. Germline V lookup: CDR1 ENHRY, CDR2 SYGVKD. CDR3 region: CAITRGAPYEQYF. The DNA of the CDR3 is TGTGCCATCACCCGAGGAGCCCCCTACGAGCAGTACTTC.

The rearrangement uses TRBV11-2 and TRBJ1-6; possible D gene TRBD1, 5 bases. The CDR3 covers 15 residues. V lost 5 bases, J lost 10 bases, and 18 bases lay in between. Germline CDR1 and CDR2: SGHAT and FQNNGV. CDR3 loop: CASSPESQGRSPLHF. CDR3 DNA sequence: TGTGCCAGCAGCCCAGAATCTCAGGGAAGGTCACCCCTCCACTTT.

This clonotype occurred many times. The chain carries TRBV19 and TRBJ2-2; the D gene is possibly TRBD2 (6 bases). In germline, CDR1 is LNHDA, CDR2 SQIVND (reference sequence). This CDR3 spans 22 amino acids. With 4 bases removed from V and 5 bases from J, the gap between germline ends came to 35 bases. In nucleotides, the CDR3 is TGTGCCAGTAGTACCCTATACTACAGAGCAAAACAATCGATGCGGGGTACCGGGGAGCTGTTTTTT. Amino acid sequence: CASSTLYYRAKQSMRGTGELFF.

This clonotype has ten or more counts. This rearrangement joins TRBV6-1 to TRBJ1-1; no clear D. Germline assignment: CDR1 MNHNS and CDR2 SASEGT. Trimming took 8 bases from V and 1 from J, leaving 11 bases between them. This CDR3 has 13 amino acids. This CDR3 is CASARTENTEAFF. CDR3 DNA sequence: TGTGCCAGCGCGCGTACAGAGAACACTGAAGCTTTCTTT.

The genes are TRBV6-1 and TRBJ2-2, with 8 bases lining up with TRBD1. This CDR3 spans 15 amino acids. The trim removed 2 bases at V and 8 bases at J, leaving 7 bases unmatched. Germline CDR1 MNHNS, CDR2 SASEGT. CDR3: CASSESQGAGGELFF. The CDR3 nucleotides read TGTGCCAGCAGTGAATCGCAGGGGGCAGGTGGGGAGCTGTTTTTT.

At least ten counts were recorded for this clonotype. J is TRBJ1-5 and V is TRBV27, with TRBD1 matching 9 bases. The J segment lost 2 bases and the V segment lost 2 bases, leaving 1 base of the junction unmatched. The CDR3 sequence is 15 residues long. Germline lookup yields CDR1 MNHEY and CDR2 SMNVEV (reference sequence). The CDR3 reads CASSLRDRGNQPQHF. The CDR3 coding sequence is TGTGCCAGCAGTTTAAGGGACAGGGGCAATCAGCCCCAGCATTTT.

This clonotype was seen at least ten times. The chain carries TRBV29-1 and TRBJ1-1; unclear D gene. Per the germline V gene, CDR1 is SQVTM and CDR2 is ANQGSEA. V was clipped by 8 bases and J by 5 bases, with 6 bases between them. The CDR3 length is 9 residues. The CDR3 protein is CSSGTEAFF. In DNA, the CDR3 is TGCAGCAGTGGGACTGAAGCTTTCTTT.

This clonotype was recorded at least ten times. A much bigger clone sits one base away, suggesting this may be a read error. The chain's CDR3 is CASSRTGNNSPLHF. In nucleotides, the CDR3 is TGTGCCAGCAGTAGGACAGGCAATAATTCACCCCTCCACTTT. This chain uses TRBV12-3 or TRBV12-4 with TRBJ1-6; 7 nucleotides agree with TRBD1. The CDR3 loop spans 14 amino acids. Germline trimming cut 5 bases from V and 5 bases from J; bases unmatched to any gene: 3.

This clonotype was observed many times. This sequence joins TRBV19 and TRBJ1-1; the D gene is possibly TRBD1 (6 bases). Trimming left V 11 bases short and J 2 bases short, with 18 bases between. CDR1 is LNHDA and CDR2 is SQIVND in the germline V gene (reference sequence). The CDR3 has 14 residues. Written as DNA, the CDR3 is TGTGCCGCTAGGGACACAGGACCCAACACTGAAGCTTTCTTT. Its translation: CAARDTGPNTEAFF.

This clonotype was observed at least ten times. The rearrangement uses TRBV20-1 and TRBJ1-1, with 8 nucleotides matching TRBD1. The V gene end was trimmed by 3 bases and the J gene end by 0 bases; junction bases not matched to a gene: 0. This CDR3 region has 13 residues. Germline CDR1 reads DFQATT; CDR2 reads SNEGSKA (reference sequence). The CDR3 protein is CSARDRVNTEAFF. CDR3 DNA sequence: TGCAGTGCTAGGGACAGGGTGAACACTGAAGCTTTCTTT.

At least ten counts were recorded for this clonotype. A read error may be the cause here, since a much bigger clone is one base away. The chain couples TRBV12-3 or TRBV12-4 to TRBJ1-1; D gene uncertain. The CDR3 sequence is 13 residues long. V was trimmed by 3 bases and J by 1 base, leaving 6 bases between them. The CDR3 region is CASSFYGNTEAFF. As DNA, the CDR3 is TGTGCCAGCAGTTTCTATGGGAACACTGAAGCTTTCTTT.

CDR3: CSAPNILQEGASGNTIYF. CDR3 sequence (DNA): TGCAGTGCCCCAAACATACTACAGGAAGGGGCCTCTGGAAACACCATATATTTT. The rearrangement links TRBV20-1 to TRBJ1-3, with D perhaps TRBD1 (5 bases). This CDR3 has 18 residues. From germline, CDR1 is DFQATT and CDR2 SNEGSKA (reference sequence). V lost 6 bases and J lost 0, with 24 bases in between.

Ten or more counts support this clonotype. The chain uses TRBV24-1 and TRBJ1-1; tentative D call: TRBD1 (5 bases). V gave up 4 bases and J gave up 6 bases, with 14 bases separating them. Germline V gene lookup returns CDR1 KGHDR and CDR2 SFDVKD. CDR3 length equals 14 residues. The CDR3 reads CATSDPGRGAEAFF. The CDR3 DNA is TGTGCCACCAGTGACCCGGGCCGGGGGGCTGAAGCTTTCTTT.

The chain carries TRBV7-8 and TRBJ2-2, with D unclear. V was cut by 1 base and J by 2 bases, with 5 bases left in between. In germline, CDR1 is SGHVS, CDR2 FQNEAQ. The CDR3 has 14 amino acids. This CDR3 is CASSLDINTGELFF. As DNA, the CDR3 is TGTGCCAGCAGCTTAGATATAAACACCGGGGAGCTGTTTTTT.

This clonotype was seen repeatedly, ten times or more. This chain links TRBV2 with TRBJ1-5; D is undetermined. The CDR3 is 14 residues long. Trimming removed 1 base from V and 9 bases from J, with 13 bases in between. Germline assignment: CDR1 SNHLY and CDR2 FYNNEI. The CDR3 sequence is CASSEGEDFPPQHF. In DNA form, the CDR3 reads TGTGCCAGCAGTGAAGGTGAGGACTTTCCGCCCCAGCATTTT.

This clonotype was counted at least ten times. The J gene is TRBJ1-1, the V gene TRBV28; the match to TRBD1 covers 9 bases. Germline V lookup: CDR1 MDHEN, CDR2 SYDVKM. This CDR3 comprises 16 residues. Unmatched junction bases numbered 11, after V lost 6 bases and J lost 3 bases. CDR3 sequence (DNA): TGTGCCAGCAGCTGGGACAGGGCTGGAGGGGACACTGAAGCTTTCTTT. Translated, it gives CASSWDRAGGDTEAFF.

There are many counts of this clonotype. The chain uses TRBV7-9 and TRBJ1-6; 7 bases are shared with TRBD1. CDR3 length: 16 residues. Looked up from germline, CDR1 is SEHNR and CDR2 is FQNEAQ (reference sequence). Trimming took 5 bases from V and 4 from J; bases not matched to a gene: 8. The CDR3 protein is CASSPLGQVYNSPLHF. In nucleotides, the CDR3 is TGTGCCAGCAGCCCGCTTGGACAGGTGTATAATTCACCCCTCCACTTT. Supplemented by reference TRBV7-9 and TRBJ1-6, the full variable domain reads DTGVSQNPRHKITKRGQNVTFRCDPISEHNRLYWYRQTLGQGPEFLTYFQNEAQLEKSRLLSDRFSAERPKGSFSTLEIQRTEQGDSAMYLCASSPLGQVYNSPLHFGNGTRLTVT.

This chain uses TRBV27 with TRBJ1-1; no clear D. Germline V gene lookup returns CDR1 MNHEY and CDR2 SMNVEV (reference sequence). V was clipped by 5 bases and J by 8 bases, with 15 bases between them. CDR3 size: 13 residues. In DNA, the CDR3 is TGTGCCAGCAGTCCTAGCAGTGGGTTGGAAGCTTTCTTT. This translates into CASSPSSGLEAFF.